The rows below give T cell receptor beta chains drawn from one sample of a study of tumor-infiltrating lymphocytes in primary liver carcinoma. TCRdb re-called the multiplex PCR reads with MiXCR, one entry per CDR3 protein. Here the sample spans about 54,000 distinct CDR3 sequences, about 68% being singletons. The specimen sequenced was liver tumor tissue from sampling region 2. All receptors derive from a man in his forties or fifties with primary liver carcinoma and hepatitis B virus infection. Both conserved end residues are trimmed from each CDR3. Only part of the rows carry a size: once, few, many, or a class if the clone is expanded.

V	J	size	CDR3
TRBV6-6	TRBJ2-1	NA	ASGYWQGEQF
TRBV28	TRBJ2-1	many	ASSFFLAPKPEQF
TRBV29-1	TRBJ1-2	NA	GVENEGYGYT
TRBV5-4	TRBJ2-3	once	TSSSPLDTQY
TRBV11-2	TRBJ2-1	few	ASNLNDAYKQF
TRBV29-1	TRBJ1-2	NA	SVDTKGMGYGYT
TRBV4-1	TRBJ2-1	NA	ASSQEGYDQF
TRBV6-1	TRBJ2-7	medium-sized	ASRLAEDYEQY
TRBV11-3	TRBJ2-2	NA	TSSFGLDTGELF
TRBV29-1	TRBJ2-2	NA	SVGRTALNTGELF
TRBV13	TRBJ2-3	NA	ASNLVQKYGGTQY
TRBV11-2	TRBJ2-3	NA	TGGAREPADMQY
TRBV24-1	TRBJ2-1	few	ATSDDSGRENNEQF
TRBV14	TRBJ1-1	NA	ASSQYRGQLNTEAF
TRBV7-3	TRBJ2-3	few	ASSPSSGSTDTQY
TRBV10-3	TRBJ2-3	NA	VISTRILAGLSTDTRY
TRBV29-1	TRBJ2-1	many	SVAIYNEQF
TRBV6-1	TRBJ2-3	once	ACSQLAGLTTDTQC
TRBV5-6	TRBJ2-5	NA	ASSLLGGEETQY
TRBV11-2	TRBJ2-7	NA	ACGLSELALQY
TRBV4-2	TRBJ2-4	NA	ASSTPPLAGIAKNIEY
TRBV7-3	TRBJ2-3	NA	ASTKTSGSTDTQY
TRBV12-5	TRBJ1-1	few	ASGLDQGEAF
TRBV6-6	TRBJ1-4	once	VSSIDRGNDKLF
TRBV10-3	TRBJ2-1	NA	AISESPGRETRTSYNEQF
TRBV6-5	TRBJ2-2	NA	TSSYSTGLPTGELF